This note documents a single TCR beta chain sequence. The antigen remains unidentified. The CDR3 contains 15 residues. Germline lookup yields CDR1 SGHRS and CDR2 YFSETQ. Trimming cost V 0 bases and J 0 bases, with 9 bases left between them. Preparation of the TCRbeta library involved a method that used unique molecular identifiers. Using its own MiXCR run on the PCR reads, TCRdb lists one record per CDR3 protein. Of roughly 570,000 distinct CDR3 sequences detected, over 25% appear once; the ten largest clones hold around 36%. This record comes from a study of T-cell reconstitution after alpha-beta-depleted transplantation in children. Points from the study as a whole: The authors attributed T-cell counts and diversity one year after transplant mostly to newly produced T cells. The study reportedly traced alpha-beta T cells about two months after transplant to several hundred expanded graft clones.

The sequencing here drew on PBMCs, taken before TCRalphabeta/CD19-depleted stem cell transplant. V usage is TRBV5-1 and J usage is TRBJ2-5; the D is unclear. This receptor was identified in a boy in the first two years of life with Wiskott-Aldrich syndrome, due to receive a stem cell transplant. The CDR3 DNA follows: TGCGCCAGCAGCTTGGGCACGCATGACCAAGAGACCCAGTACTTC. Translation: CASSLGTHDQETQYF.